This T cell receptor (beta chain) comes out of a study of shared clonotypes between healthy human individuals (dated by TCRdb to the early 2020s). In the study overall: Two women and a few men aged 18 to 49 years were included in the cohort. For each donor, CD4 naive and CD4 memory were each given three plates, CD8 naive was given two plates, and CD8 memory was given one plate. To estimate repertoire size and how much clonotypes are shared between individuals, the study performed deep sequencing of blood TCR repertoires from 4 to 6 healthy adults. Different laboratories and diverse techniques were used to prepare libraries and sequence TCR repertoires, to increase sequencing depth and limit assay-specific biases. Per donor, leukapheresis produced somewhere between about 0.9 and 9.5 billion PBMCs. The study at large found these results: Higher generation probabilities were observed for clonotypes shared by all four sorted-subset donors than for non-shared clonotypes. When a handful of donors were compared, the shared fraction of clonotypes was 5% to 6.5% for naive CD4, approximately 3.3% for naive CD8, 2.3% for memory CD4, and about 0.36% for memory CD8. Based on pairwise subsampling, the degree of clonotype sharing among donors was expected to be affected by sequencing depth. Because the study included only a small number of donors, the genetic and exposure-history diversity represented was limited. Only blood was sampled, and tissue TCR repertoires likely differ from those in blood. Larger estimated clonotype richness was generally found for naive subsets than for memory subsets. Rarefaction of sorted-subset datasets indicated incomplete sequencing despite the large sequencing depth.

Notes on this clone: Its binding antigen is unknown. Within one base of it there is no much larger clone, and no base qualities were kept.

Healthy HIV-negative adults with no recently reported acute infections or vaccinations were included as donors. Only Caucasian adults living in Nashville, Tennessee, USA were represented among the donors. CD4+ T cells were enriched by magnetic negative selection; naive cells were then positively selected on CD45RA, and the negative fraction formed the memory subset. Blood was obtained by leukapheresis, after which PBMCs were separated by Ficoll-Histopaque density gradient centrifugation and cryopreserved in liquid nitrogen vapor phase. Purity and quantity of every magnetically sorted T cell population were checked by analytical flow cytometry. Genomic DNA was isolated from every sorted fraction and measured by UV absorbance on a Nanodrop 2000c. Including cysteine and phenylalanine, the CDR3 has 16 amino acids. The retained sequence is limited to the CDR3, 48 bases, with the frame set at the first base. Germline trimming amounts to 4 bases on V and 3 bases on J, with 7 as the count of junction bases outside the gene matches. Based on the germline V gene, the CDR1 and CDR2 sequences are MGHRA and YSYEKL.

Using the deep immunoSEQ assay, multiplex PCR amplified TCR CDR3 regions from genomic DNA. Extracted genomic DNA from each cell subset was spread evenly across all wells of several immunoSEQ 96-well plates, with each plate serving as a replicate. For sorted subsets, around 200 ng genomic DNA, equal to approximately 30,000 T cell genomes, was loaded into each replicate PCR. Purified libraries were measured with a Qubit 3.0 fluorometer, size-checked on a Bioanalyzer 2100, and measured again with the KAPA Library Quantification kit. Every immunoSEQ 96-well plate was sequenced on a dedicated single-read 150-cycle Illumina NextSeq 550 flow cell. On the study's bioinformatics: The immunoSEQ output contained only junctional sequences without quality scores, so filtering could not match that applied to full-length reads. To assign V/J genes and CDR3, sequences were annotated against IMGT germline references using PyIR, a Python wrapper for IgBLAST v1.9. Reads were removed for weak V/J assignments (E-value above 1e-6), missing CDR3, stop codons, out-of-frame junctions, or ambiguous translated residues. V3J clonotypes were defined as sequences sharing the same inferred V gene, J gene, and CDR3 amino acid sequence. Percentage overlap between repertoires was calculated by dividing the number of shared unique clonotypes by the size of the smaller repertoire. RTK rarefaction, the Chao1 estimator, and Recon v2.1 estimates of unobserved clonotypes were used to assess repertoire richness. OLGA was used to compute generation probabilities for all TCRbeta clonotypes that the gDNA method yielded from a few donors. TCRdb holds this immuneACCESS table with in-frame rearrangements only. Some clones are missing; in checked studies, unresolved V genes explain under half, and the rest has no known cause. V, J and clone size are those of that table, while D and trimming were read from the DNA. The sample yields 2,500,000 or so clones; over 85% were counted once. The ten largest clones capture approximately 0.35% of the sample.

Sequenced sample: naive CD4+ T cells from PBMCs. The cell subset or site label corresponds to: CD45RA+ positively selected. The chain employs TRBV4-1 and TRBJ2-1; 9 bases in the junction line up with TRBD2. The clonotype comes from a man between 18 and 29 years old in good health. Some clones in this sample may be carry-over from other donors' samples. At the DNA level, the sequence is TGCGCCAGCAGCCGAGGAAGCGGGAGGAACTACAATGAGCAGTTCTTC. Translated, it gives CASSRGSGRNYNEQFF.